One and the same sample provided the 18 T cell receptor beta chains below, sequenced in a study of blood T cell repertoires in COVID-19. Sequencing was performed with immunoSEQ multiplex PCR; in TCRdb, only in-frame clones are kept and a portion is missing. The sample carries 490,000 or so clones, roughly nine tenths recorded once. Sequencing was carried out using PBMCs or T cells enriched from blood (not recorded which). These receptor sequences come from a woman aged 55-69 years who had recovered from COVID-19.

As concerns this clone: Mismatch with germline at one junction end may stem from a read error. J is TRBJ1-1 and V is TRBV27; no clear D gene. The CDR3 spans 12 residues. The germline V gene has CDR1 MNHEY and CDR2 SMNVEV (reference sequence). The CDR3 DNA sequence: TGTGCCAGCGGTTTAGAGCGTACGGAAGCTTTCTTT. This translates into CASGLERTEAFF.

The sample holds one count of this clone. The chain uses TRBV7-2 and TRBJ2-3; D perhaps matches TRBD1 (7 bases). The CDR3 totals 15 residues. Germline CDR1 SGHTA, CDR2 FQGNSA. The V gene lost 4 bases and the J gene lost 4 bases, with 15 bases spanning the gap. CDR3 coding DNA: TGTGCCAGCAGCTCTCCCAGGGGGGTCGCAGATACGCAGTATTTT. Translated, it gives CASSSPRGVADTQYF.

The table lists this clone with a count of one. The V call is TRBV11-2, the J call TRBJ2-1; 10 bases match TRBD2. This CDR3 comprises 18 residues. CDR1 is SGHAT, CDR2 FQNNGV, per germline. The V and J ends lost 1 base and 8 bases, in that order; junction bases with no gene match: 14. CDR3 nucleotide sequence: TGTGCCAGCAGCTTAGTACCCACGAGCAGCGGGGGGGCCTATGAGCAGTTCTTC. As protein: CASSLVPTSSGGAYEQFF.

This clone has only a few counts. This sequence joins TRBV5-1 and TRBJ1-4; D remains ambiguous. CDR1 SGHRS and CDR2 YFSETQ come from the germline V gene. This CDR3 spans 14 amino acids. V lost 4 bases, J lost 5 bases, and 12 bases lay in between. In nucleotides, the CDR3 is TGCGCCAGCAGCCCGAGGGCAGAGAATGAAAAACTGTTTTTT. Protein sequence: CASSPRAENEKLFF.

V usage is TRBV2 and J usage is TRBJ2-7, with TRBD1 matching 9 bases. The germline CDR1 and CDR2 sequences are SNHLY and FYNNEI. The CDR3 is made up of 13 amino acids. V gave up 8 bases and J gave up 3 bases; unmatched junction bases: 5. The CDR3 sequence: CASRRDRVYEQYF. The CDR3 DNA is TGTGCCAGCCGCCGGGACAGGGTCTACGAGCAGTACTTC.

The rearrangement links TRBV15 to TRBJ2-5, with 8 bases identical to TRBD1. CDR1 LNHNV and CDR2 YYDKDF come from the germline V gene (reference sequence). This CDR3 contains 15 residues. V trimming: 1 base; J trimming: 3 bases; junction bases outside the gene matches: 4. DNA of the CDR3: TGTGCCACCAGCAGAGCTCTGGGACAGGAAGAGACCCAGTACTTC. Protein product: CATSRALGQEETQYF.

CDR3 sequence: CASSRSQRAFF. The CDR3 DNA reads as TGTGCCAGCAGCCGTAGTCAAAGAGCTTTCTTT. The genes are TRBV7-9 and TRBJ1-1, with D hard to call. The CDR3 loop spans 11 amino acids. The germline CDR1 and CDR2 sequences are SEHNR and FQNEAQ (reference sequence). V lost 5 bases to trimming and J lost 10 bases, with 11 bases between them.

This chain links TRBV5-6 with TRBJ2-5; D perhaps matches TRBD2 (6 bases). Trimming left V 3 bases short and J 7 bases short, with 19 bases between. Germline V gene data show CDR1 as SGHDT and CDR2 as YYEEEE. The CDR3 consists of 15 residues. The CDR3 reads CASSSSLPAGGTQYF. The CDR3 coding sequence is TGTGCCAGCAGCTCCAGTCTCCCAGCCGGGGGGACCCAGTACTTC.

In DNA form, the CDR3 reads TGTGCCAGCAGCTTGGGAGACATCTATGGCTACACCTTC. Translated, it gives CASSLGDIYGYTF. The rearrangement links TRBV11-3 to TRBJ1-2; no definite D call. V lost 3 bases to trimming and J lost 4 bases, with 9 bases between them. This CDR3 is built from 13 residues. CDR1 and CDR2 from the germline V gene are SGHNT and YENEEA.

The DNA for the CDR3 is TGTGCCAGCAGCCAAGCAGGGGGCCAGGATACGCAGTATTTT. This gives the protein CASSQAGGQDTQYF. The genes are TRBV3-1 (or the pseudogene TRBV3-2) and TRBJ2-3, with 8 bases fitting TRBD1. Trimming at V came to 1 base and at J to 6 bases, leaving 3 bases not matched to a gene. The CDR3 has 14 amino acids. Per germline, CDR1 LGHDT and CDR2 YNNKEL (reference sequence).

The chain uses TRBV3-1 (or the pseudogene TRBV3-2) and TRBJ1-2, with TRBD1 as a possible D gene (5 bases). V shed 4 bases and J shed 2 bases, with 8 bases lying between them. Germline CDR1 LGHDT, CDR2 YNNKEL (reference sequence). The CDR3 length is 13 residues. The DNA for the CDR3 is TGTGCCAGCAGCCGCCGACAGAACTATGGCTACACCTTC. This codes for CASSRRQNYGYTF.

The chain links TRBV28 to TRBJ2-7; D might be TRBD1 (6 bases). Germline V gives CDR1 MDHEN, CDR2 SYDVKM. V dropped 3 bases and J dropped 2 bases, with 8 bases sitting between them. The CDR3 contains 13 residues. CDR3 DNA: TGTGCCAGCAGTTTCGGACAGACCTACGAGCAGTACGTC. Its protein is CASSFGQTYEQYV.

CDR3 nucleotide sequence: TGTGCCAGCAGCTTAGAAGGGAGCACTGAAGCTTTCTTT. It encodes CASSLEGSTEAFF. V usage is TRBV7-8 and J usage is TRBJ1-1; D is undetermined. The V end lost 1 base, the J end lost 4 bases, and 7 bases lay between the germline ends. Germline V gene data show CDR1 as SGHVS and CDR2 as FQNEAQ. The CDR3 is 13 amino acids.

This chain links TRBV6-5 with TRBJ2-6, with a possible D match to TRBD1 (6 bases). The V end lost 4 bases, the J end lost 0 bases, and 10 bases lay between the germline ends. From germline, CDR1 is MNHEY and CDR2 SVGAGI. The CDR3 contains 16 residues. The CDR3 protein is CASSSRQASGANVLTF. The DNA for the CDR3 is TGTGCCAGCAGTTCCCGACAGGCCTCTGGGGCCAACGTCCTGACTTTC.

This clone showed up just once. The rearrangement links TRBV9 to TRBJ1-1; possibly TRBD1 for D (5 bases). CDR1 SGDLS and CDR2 YYNGEE come from the germline V gene. This CDR3 region has 15 residues. Deletions cut 4 bases from V and 3 bases from J, with 16 bases between. The CDR3 DNA reads TGTGCCAGCAGCTTGGGAGGGGAACAGGACACTGAAGCTTTCTTT. As protein: CASSLGGEQDTEAFF.

The chain recombines TRBV18 with TRBJ1-1; TRBD1 agrees at 12 bases. CDR3 size: 17 residues. With V trimmed by 3 bases and J by 3 bases, 8 bases remained unmatched. CDR1 and CDR2 (germline): KGHSH, LQKENI. Written as DNA, the CDR3 is TGTGCCAGCTCACCCTGGGGACAGGGGGCTGATCACACTGAAGCTTTCTTT. Translating it yields CASSPWGQGADHTEAFF.

V usage is TRBV4-1 and J usage is TRBJ1-3; 9 nucleotides agree with TRBD1. CDR1 and CDR2 from the germline V gene are MGHRA and YSYEKL. The CDR3 is 17 residues long. Germline trimming cut 0 bases from V and 4 bases from J; bases unmatched to any gene: 7. Here the CDR3 reads CASSQEAGQGEGNTIYF. CDR3 nucleotide sequence: TGCGCCAGCAGCCAAGAGGCGGGACAGGGTGAAGGAAACACCATATATTTT.

This clone was recorded a few times. Distinct nucleotide sequences in the sample also encode this CDR3. This rearrangement joins TRBV30 to TRBJ1-4, with 9 bases that match TRBD1. CDR1 and CDR2 from the germline V gene are GTSNPN and SVGIG (reference sequence). This CDR3 region has 15 residues. The junction had 7 bases not matched to a gene; V was cut back by 3 bases and J by 5 bases. The CDR3 region has the DNA TGTGCCTGGAGCCCGGGACAGGGCAGAAATGAAAAACTGTTTTTT. This codes for CAWSPGQGRNEKLFF.